This T cell receptor (beta chain) was captured by sequencing in a study of CD8 T cells in Susac syndrome (dated by TCRdb to the late 2010s). For context, the study as a whole: The study used repertoire sequencing to test whether antigen drove CD8+ T cell activation and differentiation in Susac syndrome. Results the study describes overall, beyond this receptor: The study acknowledged that relatively few individuals were included in the TCR sequencing and HLA analysis.

RNA was extracted using the RNeasy kit, and about 0.5 to 1 ug of the RNA was reverse transcribed with random hexamers. The immunoSEQ multiplex PCR assay, covering 54 Vbeta and 13 Jbeta segments, was used to amplify TCR beta CDR3 regions. PCR amplification bias was corrected using a synthetic template baseline for primer optimization and computational correction. On the authors' methods: Reads were assigned to V, D and J genes according to IMGT and analyzed in immunoSEQ Analyzer, with only productive sequences retained. Clonality was calculated as one minus the Shannon entropy normalized by log2 of the number of productive unique sequences. For each patient and control, public and private clones were evaluated within the 100 most prevalent clones. Clones were defined as Susac-specific if absent from the healthy and MS cohorts, from 1052 published viral clones and from other ImmuneACCESS disease sequences. TCRdb reworked the public reads: Q25 trimming with fastp, MiXCR clone assembly, productive beta chains retained. Here each entry gathers all rows of one CDR3 protein and keeps the most common genes and DNA. These V and J calls originate from TCRdb's pipeline instead of the authors' own analysis. The sample table contains under 250,000 distinct CDR3 sequences; only one count was recorded for around 95% of them. The leading ten clones occupy 0.06% to 0.08% of the sample.

Turning to this clonotype: Which antigen it targets is not known. Per-nucleotide qualities are absent, and no much larger clonotype sits a single base away.

Peripheral blood CD8+ and CD4+ T cells from healthy donors, Susac syndrome patients and multiple sclerosis patients were profiled using high-throughput TCR beta sequencing. Multiple sclerosis controls were treatment-naive patients with stable or active relapsing-remitting disease fulfilling revised McDonald criteria. Bulk CD8+ and CD4+ T cells were purified by magnetic negative isolation, while CD8+ TEMRA cells were enriched using FACS. Blood was collected in EDTA tubes and processed within 24 hours, with PBMCs isolated through density gradient centrifugation. PBMCs intended for TCR sequencing were frozen in liquid nitrogen and were later thawed in a 37 degrees C water bath. The sorted or isolated CD4+, CD8+ and CD8+ TEMRA cells reached a purity of at least 90%. CDR1 and CDR2 are drawn from the germline V gene (reference sequence): MNHNY, SVGAGI. At the junction V is shortened by 5 bases and J by 5 bases, with 18 bases in between. The CDR3, cysteine through phenylalanine, is 15 amino acids long. The sequence is cut down to CDR3 DNA, 45 bases in frame from base 1.

What was sequenced was CD4+ T cells from PBMCs. The origin of this receptor is a human donor with multiple sclerosis. The rearrangement combines TRBV6-6 with TRBJ1-1; the D gene is not confidently resolved. The CDR3 loop reads CASSDPTGGKTEAFF. The base sequence is TGTGCCAGCAGTGACCCGACTGGAGGGAAGACTGAAGCTTTCTTT.